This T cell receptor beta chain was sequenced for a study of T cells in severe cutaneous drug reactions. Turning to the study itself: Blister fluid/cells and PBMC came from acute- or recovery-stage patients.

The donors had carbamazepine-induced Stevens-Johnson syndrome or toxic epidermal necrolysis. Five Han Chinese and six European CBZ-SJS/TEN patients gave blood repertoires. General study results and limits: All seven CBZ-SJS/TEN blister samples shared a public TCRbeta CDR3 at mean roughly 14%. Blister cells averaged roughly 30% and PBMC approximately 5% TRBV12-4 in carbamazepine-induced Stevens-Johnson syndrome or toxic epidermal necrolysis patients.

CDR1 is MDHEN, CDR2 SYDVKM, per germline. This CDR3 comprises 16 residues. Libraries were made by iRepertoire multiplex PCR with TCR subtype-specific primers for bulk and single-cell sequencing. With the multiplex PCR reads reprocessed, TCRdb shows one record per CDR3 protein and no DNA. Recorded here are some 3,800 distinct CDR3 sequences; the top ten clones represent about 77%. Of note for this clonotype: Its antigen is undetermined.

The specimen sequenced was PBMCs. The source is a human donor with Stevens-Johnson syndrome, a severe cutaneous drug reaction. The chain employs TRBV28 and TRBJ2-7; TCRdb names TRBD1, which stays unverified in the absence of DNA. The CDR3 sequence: CASSLWRTPSSYEQYF.